This TCR beta chain was sequenced in a study of lung T cells in sarcoidosis with Löfgren's syndrome. This clonotype has just a few counts. TCRdb passed the reads through MiXCR, listing each CDR3 protein once. The sample holds tens of thousands of distinct CDR3 sequences, roughly 20% seen once. This TCR was recovered from a human donor with sarcoidosis (Löfgren's syndrome or another form), or a control subject (not recorded which). Sequencing used CD4+ T cells from PBMCs.

The CDR3 nucleotides are TGTGCCAGCGGCCCGGACCTGAATCAGCCCCAGCATTTT. Translating it yields CASGPDLNQPQHF. This chain links TRBV3-1 with TRBJ1-5; D not resolved. Trimming stripped 8 bases from V and 4 bases from J, with 12 bases between. Germline values: CDR1 LGHDT, CDR2 YNNKEL (reference sequence). CDR3 length: 13 amino acids.